A single sample is the source of the 21 T cell receptor beta chains below, sequenced in a study of T-cell reconstitution after alpha-beta-depleted transplantation in children. Unique molecular identifiers were incorporated when the TCRbeta library was constructed. TCRdb fed the PCR reads into MiXCR, producing one record per CDR3 protein. The sample includes hundreds of thousands of distinct CDR3 sequences, 15% to 20% of them seen just once. Source: PBMCs, mostly from graft donor cells, taken 360 days after TCRalphabeta/CD19-depleted stem cell transplant. The source is a male patient aged 2 to 10 who had a stem cell transplant for acute lymphoblastic leukemia, so the T cells may come from the graft donor.

The rearrangement uses TRBV15 and TRBJ1-2; TRBD1 matches 8 bases. J was trimmed by 2 bases and V by 3 bases; bases with no gene match: 5. The CDR3 contains 15 residues. Per germline, CDR1 LNHNV and CDR2 YYDKDF (reference sequence). CDR3 loop: CATSRGGTGNYGYTF. CDR3 coding DNA: TGTGCCACCAGCAGGGGCGGGACAGGAAACTATGGCTACACCTTC.

The J gene is TRBJ2-7, the V gene TRBV29-1; 9 bases fit TRBD1. Trimming cost V 3 bases and J 3 bases; bases outside gene matches: 3. Germline lookup yields CDR1 SQVTM and CDR2 ANQGSEA. The length of the CDR3 is 13 residues. The CDR3 DNA reads TGCAGCGTTGAGTCGGACAGGGGCTACGAGCAGTACTTC. This translates into CSVESDRGYEQYF.

The chain couples TRBV25-1 to TRBJ2-5; D is undetermined. The CDR3 is 15 amino acids. V shed 2 bases and J shed 1 base, with 11 bases lying between them. CDR1 and CDR2 from the germline V gene are MGHDK and SYGVNS. CDR3 sequence (DNA): TGTGCCAGCAGTGAAATGAAGGGCCCCCAAGAGACCCAGTACTTC. This gives the protein CASSEMKGPQETQYF.

This clonotype was seen only a few times. This sequence joins TRBV5-1 and TRBJ2-3; possible D gene TRBD1, 5 bases. The V and J ends lost 0 bases and 0 bases respectively, with 11 bases between them. Germline CDR1 reads SGHRS; CDR2 reads YFSETQ. The CDR3 has 16 residues. The CDR3 nucleotides are TGCGCCAGCAGCTTGGAAGGGGTTGGTAGCACAGATACGCAGTATTTT. As protein: CASSLEGVGSTDTQYF.

This clonotype was detected only once. V usage is TRBV4-1 and J usage is TRBJ2-7, with TRBD1 matching 7 bases. Trimming removed 4 bases from V and 4 bases from J; junction bases left unmatched: 7. This CDR3 comprises 14 residues. The germline CDR1 and CDR2 sequences are MGHRA and YSYEKL. For the CDR3, the DNA is TGCGCCAGCAGCCCGCGAAAGGGGGCATACGAGCAGTACTTC. It is translated as CASSPRKGAYEQYF.

A few counts support this clonotype. This chain links TRBV2 with TRBJ2-7; the D gene is possibly TRBD2 (6 bases). CDR1 is SNHLY and CDR2 is FYNNEI in the germline V gene. The ends were cut back, 1 base at V and 6 bases at J, with 7 bases in the middle. The CDR3 spans 12 residues. This chain's CDR3 is CASSEVGGEQYF. The CDR3 DNA is TGTGCCAGCAGTGAAGTCGGGGGCGAGCAGTACTTC.

This chain connects TRBV10-3 to TRBJ2-3; TRBD2 is a possible D gene (6 bases). V lost 2 bases and J 5 bases, leaving 14 bases between the germline ends. Germline CDR1 and CDR2: ENHRY and SYGVKD. The CDR3 runs to 15 residues. CDR3 amino acids: CAISEAGRPGDTQYF. The CDR3, as DNA: TGTGCCATCAGTGAGGCGGGACGGCCGGGAGATACGCAGTATTTT.

This clonotype showed up just a few times. The gene calls are TRBV3-1 and TRBJ2-2; perhaps TRBD2 as D (5 bases). The germline V and J ends were trimmed by 0 bases and 0 bases, with 11 bases remaining between them. Per germline, CDR1 LGHDT and CDR2 YNNKEL (reference sequence). The CDR3 totals 17 residues. In DNA, the CDR3 is TGTGCCAGCAGCCAAGATCGATCGGGAACGAACACCGGGGAGCTGTTTTTT. Amino acids: CASSQDRSGTNTGELFF.

This clonotype was found a few times. CDR3 nucleotides: TGCGCCAGCAGCCATGGGGAGACCCAGTACTTC. It translates to CASSHGETQYF. This chain links TRBV4-1 with TRBJ2-5; D call uncertain. Germline assignment: CDR1 MGHRA and CDR2 YSYEKL. The CDR3 has 11 amino acids. V was cut by 3 bases and J by 5 bases, with 4 bases left in between.

The CDR3 nucleotides are TGTGCCAGCAGTACTATGGCGACCCAGGGCGCCGATACGCAGTATTTT. This codes for CASSTMATQGADTQYF. V gene TRBV28 combines with J gene TRBJ2-3; a possible D gene is TRBD1 (5 bases). V gave up 5 bases and J gave up 6 bases, with 21 bases separating them. The CDR3 is 16 amino acids. CDR1 is MDHEN and CDR2 is SYDVKM in the germline V gene.

This clonotype was observed a handful of times. The gene calls are TRBV19 and TRBJ2-1; 10 bases match TRBD2. The CDR3 loop spans 20 amino acids. Trimming cost V 5 bases and J 2 bases; bases outside gene matches: 18. Germline CDR1 is LNHDA and CDR2 is SQIVND (reference sequence). CDR3 in DNA: TGTGCCAGTAGTCGCATCCGGCGGGCTAGCGGGAGAGAGCCCTACAATGAGCAGTTCTTC. It yields the protein CASSRIRRASGREPYNEQFF.

There are many counts of this clonotype. This rearrangement joins TRBV12-3 or TRBV12-4 to TRBJ2-1; TRBD2 might be the D (6 bases). This CDR3 comprises 16 residues. V lost 2 bases and J 0 bases, leaving 11 bases between the germline ends. The CDR3 coding sequence is TGTGCCAGCAGTTTATCACTAGCAGGCTCCTACAATGAGCAGTTCTTC. Residues: CASSLSLAGSYNEQFF.

The CDR3 nucleotides read TGCAGTGCTAGATCCCAGGGGGGGTCGTTCCCTAGCACAGATACGCAGTATTTT. Translation gives CSARSQGGSFPSTDTQYF. The chain joins TRBV20-1 to TRBJ2-3; D might be TRBD1 or TRBD2, each matching 7 bases. The CDR3 length is 18 residues. Trimming removed 2 bases at V and 0 bases at J, with 21 bases between. The germline gives CDR1 DFQATT, CDR2 SNEGSKA (reference sequence).

This clonotype showed up just a few times. V is TRBV4-1 and J is TRBJ2-7; TRBD1 or TRBD2 may be the D gene (5 bases each). Germline CDR1 is MGHRA and CDR2 is YSYEKL. The CDR3 contains 14 residues. Between the trimmed V and J ends, which lost 1 base and 3 bases, there was a span of 10 bases. The CDR3 sequence: CASSQVEGFYEQYF. The CDR3 DNA follows: TGCGCCAGCAGCCAAGTCGAGGGGTTCTACGAGCAGTACTTC.

This clonotype was observed a few times. The rearrangement uses TRBV5-6 and TRBJ1-1, with D possibly matching TRBD1 (5 bases). The CDR3 consists of 16 residues. V was trimmed by 1 base and J by 0 bases, leaving 13 bases between them. Per the germline V gene, CDR1 is SGHDT and CDR2 is YYEEEE. The DNA for the CDR3 is TGTGCCAGCAGCTTGTGGCAGGGCCCTCTGAACACTGAAGCTTTCTTT. Protein sequence: CASSLWQGPLNTEAFF. Filled out from reference TRBV5-6 and TRBJ1-1, the complete variable domain reads DAGVTQSPTHLIKTRGQQVTLRCSPKSGHDTVSWYQQALGQGPQFIFQYYEEEERQRGNFPDRFSGHQFPNYSSELNVNALLLGDSALYLCASSLWQGPLNTEAFFGQGTRLTVV.

The chain has TRBV7-8 and TRBJ2-1, with TRBD2 matching 10 bases. This CDR3 is 13 amino acids long. The germline gives CDR1 SGHVS, CDR2 FQNEAQ. V was pared by 8 bases and J by 9 bases, with 7 bases of the junction left unmatched. The CDR3 region has the DNA TGTGCCAGCTTGCTAGCGGGAGAGATTGAGCAGTTCTTC. Translation gives CASLLAGEIEQFF.

This clonotype was counted between two and nine times. The J gene is TRBJ1-1, the V gene TRBV29-1; TRBD1 aligns across 7 bases. Trimming at V came to 5 bases and at J to 11 bases, leaving 5 bases not matched to a gene. CDR3 length: 10 residues. Germline V CDR1 and CDR2: SQVTM, ANQGSEA. CDR3 nucleotides: TGCAGCGTTAGGAGGGGGCTGGCTTTCTTT. This sequence encodes CSVRRGLAFF.

The V gene is TRBV4-2, the J gene TRBJ2-2, with no clear D. Germline V gives CDR1 LGHNA, CDR2 YNFKEQ. CDR3 length equals 16 residues. Trimming removed 4 bases from V and 2 bases from J, with 14 bases in between. CDR3 sequence (DNA): TGTGCCAGCAGCCCAGTCTCATCGACTAACACCGGGGAGCTGTTTTTT. Translation gives CASSPVSSTNTGELFF.

The genes are TRBV29-1 and TRBJ1-1; 7 bases agree with TRBD1. V trimming: 5 bases; J trimming: 4 bases; junction bases outside the gene matches: 7. The CDR3 is 13 amino acids. Germline V gene lookup returns CDR1 SQVTM and CDR2 ANQGSEA. The CDR3 sequence: CSVQQGWGTEAFF. CDR3 DNA sequence: TGCAGCGTTCAACAGGGGTGGGGCACTGAAGCTTTCTTT.

The rearrangement uses TRBV20-1 and TRBJ2-1; 12 positions match TRBD2. The V gene end was trimmed by 0 bases and the J gene end by 7 bases; junction bases not matched to a gene: 10. The CDR3 length is 17 residues. Germline V lookup: CDR1 DFQATT, CDR2 SNEGSKA (reference sequence). This CDR3 reads CSARDGWGLAGPNEQFF. In DNA, the CDR3 is TGCAGTGCTAGAGATGGTTGGGGACTAGCGGGTCCGAATGAGCAGTTCTTC.

The gene calls are TRBV20-1 and TRBJ1-1; D uncertain. The V and J ends lost 3 bases and 0 bases respectively, with 11 bases between them. Germline V lookup: CDR1 DFQATT, CDR2 SNEGSKA (reference sequence). The CDR3 covers 14 residues. The CDR3 DNA is TGCAGTGCTAGTTCTGGGGAGCTGAACACTGAAGCTTTCTTT. It is translated as CSASSGELNTEAFF.